This T cell receptor (beta chain) was captured in a study of T cells after yellow fever vaccination. The overall study: Fractions of low cell number were prepared using SMART-Seq v4 Ultra Low Input.

Germline assignment: CDR1 DFQATT and CDR2 SNEGSKA (reference sequence). V dropped 1 base and J dropped 8 bases, with 14 bases sitting between them. The length of the CDR3 is 14 residues. This clonotype was detected many times. TCRdb re-analysed the 5' RACE reads in MiXCR, keeping a single row per CDR3 protein. The data hold some 350,000 distinct CDR3 sequences, with 3% to 4.5% observed a single time. This chain joins TRBV20-1 and TRBJ1-4; D ambiguous. This receptor was taken from a man aged 18 to 30 who received the YFV17D yellow fever vaccine. This sample comprised PBMCs, obtained 5 days after the yellow fever booster vaccination. The CDR3 nucleotides are TGCAGTGCTAGAGGAGTGGGGAGTGGGGAAAAACTGTTTTTT. Its protein is CSARGVGSGEKLFF.